The clone carrying this TCR beta chain was recorded at least ten times. Its antigen is unidentified. The source of the sample is a study of beta chain bispecific antibodies for T cell cancers. Study summary: Surviving healthy donor T cells from leukemia-line and bispecific antibody cocultures were TRBV-sequenced for family depletion. Surface TRBV12 (TRBV12-3) was on Jurkat, TRBV5-5 on HPB-ALL.

TCRdb independently ran MiXCR on the 5' RACE reads; one entry per CDR3 protein. The data show around 15,000 distinct CDR3 sequences, with over 2% seen just once and about 7% held by the top ten. Study results and limitations: Normal T cells contributed less of the targeted TRBV signal than the leukemia cells did.

Expansion lasted 2 to 4 days, with either anti-CD3 antibody OKT3 or CD3/CD28 beads. The germline V gene encodes CDR1 SEHNR and CDR2 FQNEAQ (reference sequence). V shed 5 bases and J shed 8 bases, with 13 bases lying between them. CDR3 length equals 13 residues. The chain links TRBV7-9 to TRBJ2-1, with D tentatively TRBD1 (6 bases). The source of this sequence is a human donor in good health. Some clones in this sample may be carry-over from other donors' samples. The sequenced sample was healthy donor T cells cultured with leukemia cells. The chain's CDR3 is CASSPQQGYEQFF. The CDR3, as DNA: TGTGCCAGCAGCCCACAACAGGGCTATGAGCAGTTCTTC. The variable domain in full, completed from reference TRBV7-9 and TRBJ2-1, reads DTGVSQNPRHKITKRGQNVTFRCDPISEHNRLYWYRQTLGQGPEFLTYFQNEAQLEKSRLLSDRFSAERPKGSFSTLEIQRTEQGDSAMYLCASSPQQGYEQFFGPGTRLTVL.